The rows below give T cell receptor beta chains drawn from one sample of a study of blood T cell repertoires in COVID-19. The assay was immunoSEQ multiplex PCR, and TCRdb's table has in-frame clones only and misses some. The sample has 190,000 or so clones, around 80% seen once; the top ten hold roughly 6.9%. Input material: peripheral blood. The receptors were gathered from a human donor with acute or convalescent COVID-19. The donor label of this sample is uncertain. The CDR3 runs from the conserved cysteine through the conserved F or W.

v_gene	j_gene	CDR3aa
TRBV29-1	TRBJ1-1	CSVEEQLNTEAFF
TRBV3-1/TRBV3-2	TRBJ1-1	CASTPTGNQNTEAFF
TRBV7-2	TRBJ2-7	CASSLEGRAGHEQYF
TRBV28	TRBJ2-4	CASSGQGLNIQYF
TRBV30	TRBJ2-7	CAWSGGYYEQYF
TRBV28	TRBJ1-5	CASSPTLTDHQPQHF
TRBV9	TRBJ1-2	CASSGDREDNYGYTF
TRBV6-1	TRBJ1-5	CASSDQRNQPQHF
TRBV7-2	TRBJ2-7	CASSSGGMVEQYF
TRBV27	TRBJ1-3	CASSLTGTASGNTIYF
TRBV5-6	TRBJ2-5	CASSYSQGTQETQYF
TRBV18	TRBJ2-2	CASSPGLAGPTTGELFF
TRBV30	TRBJ2-7	CAWSRRGSGTYEQYF
TRBV9	TRBJ2-3	CASSVEVGGRAEADTQYF
TRBV7-2	TRBJ2-5	CASSLPSGRGRETQYF
TRBV27	TRBJ2-2	CASEQPGGSGELFF
TRBV6-1	TRBJ1-1	CASSEAPRTGGTEAFF
TRBV5-1	TRBJ1-1	CASSFGQENINTEAFF
TRBV5-6	TRBJ1-5	CASSFNQGVHQPQHF
TRBV29-1	TRBJ1-1	CSVEGAGGARTEAFF
TRBV19	TRBJ2-2	CASSILPRGELFF
TRBV9	TRBJ1-6	CASSVDRARYNSPLHF
TRBV6-5	TRBJ1-1	CASQAGNVGYTEAFF
TRBV9	TRBJ2-5	CASSVSLKETQYF
TRBV6-2/TRBV6-3	TRBJ1-6	CASSDGTGDSPLHF
TRBV28	TRBJ1-2	CASSFGGQINYGYTF
TRBV5-4	TRBJ1-2	CASRFWGRNYGYTF
TRBV27	TRBJ1-6	CASSLYPGGVNSPLHF
TRBV19	TRBJ2-4	CASSMEGYVNIQYF
TRBV7-2	TRBJ2-1	CASSPPGGGVLTFEQFF
TRBV29-1	TRBJ2-3	CSVVGLAGVGSTDTQYF
TRBV2	TRBJ1-1	CASSESGVNGAEAFF
TRBV5-1	TRBJ1-3	CASSFSTVPSGNTIYF
TRBV6-5	TRBJ1-1	CASSKTGANTEAFF
TRBV7-2	TRBJ1-2	CASSLAPGGSYGYTF
TRBV6-5	TRBJ2-1	CASRSSGRTNEQFF
TRBV6-6	TRBJ1-1	CASSSLTVHTEAFF
TRBV10-2	TRBJ2-3	CASSPGLNTDTQYF
TRBV30	TRBJ1-2	CAWSNNYGYTF
TRBV3-1/TRBV3-2	TRBJ2-2	CASSRGLAGPTGELFF
TRBV2	TRBJ2-5	CASSPVQETQYF
TRBV14	TRBJ2-1	CASSQRYQGVAYNEQFF
TRBV6-5	TRBJ1-2	CASSRTTDGGYTF
TRBV19	TRBJ1-5	CASSMQGGNQPQHF
TRBV19	TRBJ1-1	CASSIGTGGGTEAFF
TRBV24-1	TRBJ1-4	CATSEGGATNEKLFF
TRBV4-3	TRBJ1-4	CASSQGQGGNEKLFF
TRBV7-9	TRBJ1-2	CASGQDINYGYTF
TRBV24-1	TRBJ1-2	CATSEADRDYGYTF
TRBV3-1/TRBV3-2	TRBJ2-2	CASSSPGQGVTGELFF